A selection of T cell receptor beta chains follows, all from one sample in a study of T cell responses to AZD1222 COVID-19 vaccine. Sequencing used immunoSEQ multiplex PCR; TCRdb keeps in-frame clones, though not all of them. Of approximately 120,000 clones in the sample, around 80% are singletons; the top ten hold around 27%. The starting material was peripheral blood, obtained 28 days after the second AZD1222 dose. Every receptor here comes from an adult who received the AZD1222 COVID-19 vaccine. The CDR3 runs from the conserved cysteine through the conserved F or W. Each record gives: J gene, D gene, V gene, clone size, CDR3 protein, CDR3 DNA. A D gene is named only where the DNA matches it firmly. The size entry is marked missing in some rows and otherwise reads once, few, many or a size class.

J: TRBJ2-7; D: .; V: TRBV7-9; size: .; CDR3: CASSLMVGLASYEQYF; DNA: TGTGCCAGCAGCTTAATGGTGGGTTTGGCTTCCTACGAGCAGTACTTC
J: TRBJ2-7; D: TRBD2; V: TRBV5-4; size: .; CDR3: CASSLRGGLYEQYF; DNA: TGTGCCAGCAGCTTGCGGGGGGGACTCTACGAGCAGTACTTC
J: TRBJ1-2; D: .; V: TRBV11-2; size: .; CDR3: CASSLSRDGYTF; DNA: TGTGCCAGCAGCCTCAGCCGGGATGGCTACACCTTC
J: TRBJ1-6; D: .; V: TRBV7-2; size: .; CDR3: CASSLVQRQTYNSPLHF; DNA: TGTGCCAGCAGCTTAGTTCAGAGGCAGACATATAATTCACCCCTCCACTTT
J: TRBJ1-5; D: .; V: TRBV2; size: once; CDR3: CASSEQGGSNQPQHF; DNA: TGTGCCAGCAGTGAACAAGGGGGGAGCAATCAGCCCCAGCATTTT
J: TRBJ1-6; D: .; V: TRBV27; size: few; CDR3: CASTPSEAVSPLHF; DNA: TGTGCCAGCACCCCCAGCGAGGCTGTATCACCCCTCCACTTT
J: TRBJ1-4; D: .; V: TRBV9; size: .; CDR3: CASSGMPTNEKLFF; DNA: TGTGCCAGCAGCGGGATGCCAACTAATGAAAAACTGTTTTTT
J: TRBJ2-7; D: TRBD1; V: TRBV5-6; size: .; CDR3: CASSSRDRGPQQYF; DNA: TGTGCCAGCAGCTCTCGGGACAGGGGGCCGCAGCAGTACTTC
J: TRBJ1-1; D: TRBD1; V: TRBV28; size: once; CDR3: CASSLARGRGNTEAFF; DNA: TGTGCCAGCAGTTTAGCCAGGGGGCGAGGGAACACTGAAGCTTTCTTT
J: TRBJ1-1; D: TRBD1; V: TRBV5-1; size: .; CDR3: CASSWASRDSEAFF; DNA: TGCGCCAGCAGCTGGGCGTCCCGGGACAGTGAAGCTTTCTTT
J: TRBJ2-4; D: .; V: TRBV15; size: once; CDR3: CATSRGTDRAKNIQYF; DNA: TGTGCCACCAGCAGAGGCACAGACAGAGCCAAAAACATTCAGTACTTC
J: TRBJ1-1; D: .; V: TRBV2; size: .; CDR3: CASRNRALVLKAFF; DNA: TGTGCCAGCAGAAACAGGGCTCTTGTGCTAAAAGCTTTCTTT
J: TRBJ2-3; D: .; V: TRBV11-2; size: .; CDR3: CASSQNPAGDTQYF; DNA: TGTGCCAGCAGCCAAAATCCGGCAGGGGATACGCAGTATTTT
J: TRBJ2-7; D: TRBD1; V: TRBV28; size: .; CDR3: CASARQGSFYEQYF; DNA: TGTGCCAGCGCCAGACAGGGCTCGTTTTACGAGCAGTACTTC
J: TRBJ1-2; D: .; V: TRBV6-5; size: .; CDR3: CASSSLRGGNYGYTF; DNA: TGTGCCAGCAGTTCCCTCCGCGGCGGCAACTATGGCTACACCTTC
J: TRBJ1-5; D: TRBD1; V: TRBV18; size: .; CDR3: CASSPDRGGNQPQHF; DNA: TGTGCCAGCTCACCCGACAGGGGAGGCAATCAGCCCCAGCATTTT
J: TRBJ1-2; D: .; V: TRBV11-2; size: .; CDR3: CASSYIQGGGYTF; DNA: TGTGCCAGCAGCTACATACAGGGTGGGGGCTACACCTTC
J: TRBJ1-5; D: .; V: TRBV7-9; size: once; CDR3: CASSLTGPREPQHF; DNA: TGTGCCAGCAGCCTCACAGGGCCGCGGGAGCCCCAGCATTTT
J: TRBJ1-1; D: .; V: TRBV7-9; size: .; CDR3: CASSLSVAGTNTEAFF; DNA: TGTGCCAGCAGCTTATCGGTCGCTGGGACGAACACTGAAGCTTTCTTT
J: TRBJ1-5; D: .; V: TRBV19; size: .; CDR3: CASSSRGYHQPQHF; DNA: TGTGCCAGTAGTTCCCGCGGGTATCATCAGCCCCAGCATTTT
J: TRBJ2-5; D: .; V: TRBV7-2; size: .; CDR3: CASRGAGETQYF; DNA: TGTGCCAGCAGAGGGGCGGGGGAGACCCAGTACTTC
J: TRBJ1-2; D: .; V: TRBV11-2; size: .; CDR3: CASSFGGQDYGYTF; DNA: TGTGCCAGCAGCTTTGGGGGGCAAGACTATGGCTACACCTTC
J: TRBJ1-3; D: TRBD1; V: TRBV7-2; size: .; CDR3: CASRPTGDSRNTIYF; DNA: TGTGCCAGCAGACCGACAGGGGATTCGAGAAACACCATATATTTT
J: TRBJ2-5; D: .; V: TRBV3-1/TRBV3-2; size: .; CDR3: CASSRGTTETQYF; DNA: TGTGCCAGCAGCAGGGGGACTACAGAGACCCAGTACTTC
J: TRBJ1-4; D: .; V: TRBV19; size: .; CDR3: CATVRAGLNEKLFF; DNA: TGTGCCACCGTCAGGGCAGGACTCAATGAAAAACTGTTTTTT
J: TRBJ1-6; D: .; V: TRBV20-1; size: .; CDR3: CSANGSPLHF; DNA: TGCAGTGCTAACGGATCACCCCTCCACTTT
J: TRBJ1-2; D: .; V: TRBV7-9; size: once; CDR3: CASSGQGRIYGYTF; DNA: TGTGCCAGCAGCGGCCAGGGACGGATTTATGGCTACACCTTC
J: TRBJ2-5; D: TRBD2; V: TRBV7-2; size: .; CDR3: CASSLVAGGRVGETQYF; DNA: TGTGCCAGCAGCTTAGTAGCGGGGGGGCGAGTTGGAGAGACCCAGTACTTC
J: TRBJ2-1; D: TRBD1; V: TRBV9; size: .; CDR3: CASSVEGTACNEQFF; DNA: TGTGCCAGCAGCGTAGAGGGGACAGCCTGCAATGAGCAGTTCTTC
J: TRBJ1-1; D: .; V: TRBV18; size: once; CDR3: CASSPNRMNTEAFF; DNA: TGTGCCAGCTCACCAAACAGGATGAACACTGAAGCTTTCTTT
J: TRBJ1-6; D: .; V: TRBV6-5; size: .; CDR3: CASRRDLSAPLHF; DNA: TGTGCCAGCAGAAGAGACCTCTCCGCACCCCTCCACTTT
J: TRBJ1-6; D: .; V: TRBV19; size: .; CDR3: CASSILRDSPLHF; DNA: TGTGCCAGTAGTATACTACGGGATTCACCCCTCCACTTT
J: TRBJ1-6; D: .; V: TRBV7-8; size: .; CDR3: CASSPGTDGRPLHF; DNA: TGTGCCAGCAGCCCCGGGACGGACGGTCGCCCCCTCCACTTT
J: TRBJ1-3; D: .; V: TRBV7-9; size: .; CDR3: CASVRQGGNTIYF; DNA: TGTGCCAGCGTTAGGCAGGGTGGAAACACCATATATTTT
J: TRBJ2-3; D: TRBD2; V: TRBV7-9; size: .; CDR3: CASSLVAGGRTDTQYF; DNA: TGTGCCAGCAGCTTAGTAGCGGGGGGCCGCACAGATACGCAGTATTTT
J: TRBJ1-1; D: .; V: TRBV28; size: .; CDR3: CASSSNEAFF; DNA: TGTGCCAGCAGTTCTAATGAAGCTTTCTTT
J: TRBJ2-2; D: .; V: TRBV29-1; size: .; CDR3: CSVVGRANTGELFF; DNA: TGCAGCGTGGTGGGTAGGGCGAACACCGGGGAGCTGTTTTTT
J: TRBJ1-6; D: .; V: TRBV2; size: .; CDR3: CASRDRALSPLHF; DNA: TGTGCCAGCAGGGACAGAGCCCTTTCACCCCTCCACTTT
J: TRBJ2-7; D: TRBD2; V: TRBV5-6; size: .; CDR3: CASSFRTRGDYEQYF; DNA: TGTGCCAGCAGCTTTCGGACTAGAGGGGACTACGAGCAGTACTTC
J: TRBJ2-2; D: TRBD2; V: TRBV24-1; size: .; CDR3: CATSEATAGGLTGELFF; DNA: TGTGCCACCAGTGAGGCTACCGCGGGGGGCCTCACCGGGGAGCTGTTTTTT
J: TRBJ1-2; D: .; V: TRBV7-2; size: once; CDR3: CASSPTGSNYGYTF; DNA: TGTGCCAGCAGCCCGACAGGCTCAAACTATGGCTACACCTTC
J: TRBJ1-2; D: .; V: TRBV7-2; size: .; CDR3: CASSPDPQQSYYGYTF; DNA: TGTGCCAGCAGCCCCGATCCACAACAATCGTACTATGGCTACACCTTC
J: TRBJ1-1; D: .; V: TRBV18; size: few; CDR3: CASSPGYRVMNTEAFF; DNA: TGTGCCAGCTCACCGGGTTATAGGGTTATGAACACTGAAGCTTTCTTT
J: TRBJ2-2; D: .; V: TRBV5-8; size: .; CDR3: CASSLIVSWKKDTGELFF; DNA: TGTGCCAGCAGCTTGATCGTTAGCTGGAAGAAGGACACCGGGGAGCTGTTTTTT
J: TRBJ2-7; D: TRBD1; V: TRBV28; size: few; CDR3: CASRGTGTGGAYEQYF; DNA: TGTGCCAGCAGGGGAACCGGGACAGGGGGCGCCTACGAGCAGTACTTC
J: TRBJ2-3; D: .; V: TRBV9; size: .; CDR3: CASSAVEATASTDTQYF; DNA: TGTGCCAGCAGCGCAGTAGAAGCGACCGCTAGCACAGATACGCAGTATTTT